This record concerns one TCR beta chain sequence. This entry is derived from a study of T cell changes during pregnancy in multiple sclerosis. J lost 6 bases, V lost 4 bases, and 3 bases had no gene match. CDR1 and CDR2 (germline): LNHDA, SQIVND (reference sequence). This CDR3 spans 12 amino acids. Profiling relied on immunoSEQ multiplex PCR, and the TCRdb table lists in-frame clones only, not all of them. There are 65,000 to 90,000 clones in the sample; approximately 90% occur only once, and roughly 2.5% lies in the top ten. The specimen was peripheral blood, collected in the first trimester of pregnancy. J is TRBJ2-7 and V is TRBV19; 7 bases match TRBD1. This clonotype originated in a female donor with multiple sclerosis, enrolled in a pregnancy study. The chain's CDR3 is CASSTHRGEQYF. The CDR3 nucleotides read TGTGCCAGTAGTACTCACAGGGGCGAGCAGTACTTC.